These T cell receptor beta chains were read from a single sample in a study of cytomegalovirus exposure and HLA in healthy donors. This table comes from immunoSEQ multiplex PCR, and its TCRdb copy is limited to in-frame clones, with some not included. Of 120,000 to 150,000 clones listed, more than 65% were seen once; the top ten hold 1.5% to 2%. Sequencing was done on a sample of PBMCs. These receptors originate from a woman aged 25 to 45 in good health and CMV-seronegative. Each CDR3 is given with its conserved first and last residue. A D gene is named only where the DNA matches it firmly. Rows may omit the clone size; those that give it use once, few, many or a size class.

>NA|NA|TRBV5-1|TRBJ2-1|17
TGCGCCAGCAGCGCCGAGGGCCTAGTTTCCTCCTACAATGAGCAGTTCTTC
CASSAEGLVSSYNEQFF
>NA|NA|TRBV27|TRBJ2-7|14
TGTGCCAGCAGCCCGACACCCGAGCCGTGCGAGCAGTACTTC
CASSPTPEPCEQYF
>NA|NA|TRBV4-1|TRBJ2-2|16
TGCGCCAGCAGTCGTAGACAGGCGCTAAACACCGGGGAGCTGTTTTTT
CASSRRQALNTGELFF
>NA|NA|TRBV28|TRBJ2-5|14
TGTGCCAGCAGTTTGCTCGAGAAACAAGAGACCCAGTACTTC
CASSLLEKQETQYF
>NA|NA|TRBV27|TRBJ1-6|16
TGTGCCAGCACCCCCTGGGGACCAGGGGTGAATTCACCCCTCCACTTT
CASTPWGPGVNSPLHF
>once|NA|TRBV11-2|TRBJ2-5|16
TGTGCCAGCAGCCCCGGGTACATAGGACTCCAAGAGACCCAGTACTTC
CASSPGYIGLQETQYF
>NA|TRBD2|TRBV5-1|TRBJ2-1|16
TGCGCCAGCAGCCGGACTAGCGCGGAATCCTACAATGAGCAGTTCTTC
CASSRTSAESYNEQFF
>NA|TRBD1|TRBV30|TRBJ1-5|15
TGTGCCTGGAGTACTCGGACAGGGGGAGATCAGCCCCAGCATTTT
CAWSTRTGGDQPQHF
>NA|TRBD2|TRBV29-1|TRBJ2-1|14
TGCAGCGTTAGGGATGCGGGAGGGTTGAATGAGCAGTTCTTC
CSVRDAGGLNEQFF
>NA|NA|TRBV28|TRBJ2-6|19
TGTGCCAGCAGTTTAGAAAAAGGGACACTAAGCTCTGGGGCCAACGTCCTGACTTTC
CASSLEKGTLSSGANVLTF
>NA|NA|TRBV6-6|TRBJ1-1|13
TGTGCCAGCAGTCAGGGGTTGAACACTGAAGCTTTCTTT
CASSQGLNTEAFF
>NA|NA|TRBV11-2|TRBJ1-5|15
TGTGCCAGCAGCTTCTCCCAGAACCCTAATCAGCCCCAGCATTTT
CASSFSQNPNQPQHF
>NA|NA|TRBV19|TRBJ1-5|15
TGTGCCAGCCGCGCGGCAGGGTATAGCAATCAGCCCCAGCATTTT
CASRAAGYSNQPQHF
>once|NA|TRBV9|TRBJ1-3|15
TGTGCCAGCAGCGCGGACAGCCGCTCTGGAAACACCATATATTTT
CASSADSRSGNTIYF
>NA|TRBD1|TRBV28|TRBJ1-2|15
TGTGCCAGCACCGTCGGGACAGGGTTTCACTATGGCTACACCTTC
CASTVGTGFHYGYTF
>once|NA|TRBV6-5|TRBJ2-1|14
NA
CASSWGQGNYEEFF
>NA|TRBD1|TRBV2|TRBJ2-4|14
TGTGCCAGCAGAAGACAGGGGGCAAAAAACATTCAGTACTTC
CASRRQGAKNIQYF
>few|TRBD1|TRBV30|TRBJ2-7|13
TGTGCCTGGAGTGTCGTGACAGGGGGGGAGCAGTACTTC
CAWSVVTGGEQYF
>NA|TRBD1|TRBV30|TRBJ2-2|14
TGTGCCTGGAGAAGGACAGGGGGCACCGGGGAGCTGTTTTTT
CAWRRTGGTGELFF
>NA|NA|TRBV18|TRBJ1-1|15
TGTGCCAGCTCACCGTCCAGGGCAGTCGTGACTGAAGCTTTCTTT
CASSPSRAVVTEAFF
>few|TRBD1|TRBV27|TRBJ1-2|16
TGTGCCAGCAGTTTATCCACAGGGGGGGTTTTCTATGGCTACACCTTC
CASSLSTGGVFYGYTF
>NA|TRBD1|TRBV28|TRBJ1-1|16
TGTGCCAGCAGTTCACGGACAGGCCCAAGGAACACTGAAGCTTTCTTT
CASSSRTGPRNTEAFF
>NA|TRBD1|TRBV27|TRBJ2-1|14
TGTGCCAGCAGTTTAATACAGGGGGCACATGAGCAGTTCTTC
CASSLIQGAHEQFF
>NA|NA|TRBV6-5|TRBJ1-1|16
TGTGCCAGCAGTTACTGGCCGAGGGGGAGTGGCACTGAAGCTTTCTTT
CASSYWPRGSGTEAFF